This T cell receptor beta chain originates from a study of blood T cell repertoires in COVID-19. Overall study context: Acute and convalescent COVID-19 samples came from the United States, Italy and Spain. PBMCs, B-cell-depleted T cells, or T cells provided the cDNA or gDNA that made up the material.

In Seattle, patients joined the study during active infection and were tracked longitudinally. The germline V gene encodes CDR1 SGHDT and CDR2 YYEEEE. CDR3 length: 16 residues. The V and J ends lost 3 bases and 3 bases, in that order; junction bases with no gene match: 11. TCRdb's table, derived via immunoSEQ multiplex PCR, lists solely in-frame clones and lacks some. The repertoire holds 200,000 to 250,000 clones, with 70% to 90% as singletons. Material for sequencing was peripheral blood. The sequence was collected from a man aged 45-65 years with COVID-19, enrolled during active disease. This sequence joins TRBV5-6 and TRBJ2-7; 8 bases are a match to TRBD1. CDR3 region: CASSSKGGTGGYEQYF. The DNA for the CDR3 is TGTGCCAGCAGCTCCAAGGGCGGGACAGGCGGCTACGAGCAGTACTTC.